These T cell receptor beta chains were read from a single sample in a study of tumor and adjacent non-tumor tissue in lung cancer. TCRdb re-called the multiplex PCR reads through MiXCR, storing one row per CDR3 protein. Of over 100,000 distinct CDR3 sequences in the sample, over 55% were seen once. The sample comprised distant non-tumor lung tissue. Receptors were obtained from a man aged 55 to 69 with non-small cell lung cancer. CDR3s include the opening cysteine and the closing phenylalanine or tryptophan. D genes are given only for firm matches. Not all rows give a size; the values are once, few, many and, for expanded clones, a class.

j_call clone_size d_call v_call cdr3_aa cdr3_nt
TRBJ1-6 . . TRBV19 CASTTDLSYNSPLHF TGTGCCAGTACCACCGACCTCTCCTATAATTCACCCCTCCACTTT
TRBJ2-4 once . TRBV6-5 CAISYETGGGKNIQYF TGTGCCATCAGTTACGAGACGGGGGGCGGCAAAAACATTCAGTACTTC
TRBJ2-1 few TRBD2 TRBV5-1 CASSLTSSGGGASEQFF TGCGCCAGCAGCCTAACCTCCTCTGGCGGGGGGGCCAGTGAGCAGTTCTTC
TRBJ2-1 medium-sized . TRBV28 CASSTLAVPFNNEQFF TGTGCCAGCAGCACCCTAGCAGTCCCCTTTAACAATGAGCAGTTCTTC
TRBJ2-7 . TRBD2 TRBV4-1 CASSRDRRGTPRLADIYEQCF TGCGCCAGCAGCCGAGACAGAAGAGGCACACCGAGACTAGCAGATATCTACGAGCAGTGCTTC
TRBJ2-3 many . TRBV6-2/TRBV6-3 CASSYWALLDTQYF TGTGCCAGCAGTTACTGGGCACTCTTGGATACGCAGTATTTT
TRBJ2-7 . . TRBV20-1 CSARTGLLIKQYF TGCAGTGCTAGAACCGGCCTTCTTATCAAGCAGTACTTC
TRBJ1-2 many . TRBV30 CAWVPTSKGGYTF TGTGCCTGGGTTCCGACCTCAAAGGGCGGCTACACCTTC
TRBJ2-3 . TRBD2 TRBV28 CASSPTSGRAGTDMQYF TGTGCCAGCAGTCCGACTAGCGGGAGGGCCGGCACAGATATGCAGTATTTT
TRBJ2-3 . . TRBV6-6 CASSSVSRWGDTQYF TGTGCCAGCAGTAGTGTGAGTCGTTGGGGGGATACGCAGTATTTT